These 26 T cell receptor beta chains were sequenced from one sample in a study of T cells in localized non-small cell lung cancer. Produced via immunoSEQ multiplex PCR; TCRdb's table is partial and in-frame only. The sample has about 17,000 clones; about 83% are singletons. The source was peripheral blood, collected before any cancer treatment. These TCRs come from a male donor aged 60 or over with stage III lung adenocarcinoma.

The chain carries TRBV2 and TRBJ2-3; 8 bases agree with TRBD2. After removal of 2 bases from V and 4 bases from J, the junction contained 8 bases not matched to a gene. From germline, CDR1 is SNHLY and CDR2 FYNNEI. CDR3 length: 16 residues. CDR3 nucleotide sequence: TGTGCCAGCAGTGAATCCCTGATAGCGGGGTCAGATACGCAGTATTTT. It encodes CASSESLIAGSDTQYF.

The chain employs TRBV30 and TRBJ2-1; D remains unclear. The CDR3 sequence is 13 residues long. V lost 4 bases and J 8 bases, leaving 15 bases between the germline ends. CDR1 is GTSNPN and CDR2 is SVGIG in the germline V gene (reference sequence). The CDR3 region has the DNA TGTGCCTGGACTCGGGCAGCTGGCCATGAGCAGTTCTTC. It encodes CAWTRAAGHEQFF.

The rearrangement uses TRBV11-1 and TRBJ1-1; TRBD1 might be the D (6 bases). This CDR3 region has 15 residues. CDR1 SGHAT and CDR2 FQDESV come from the germline V gene (reference sequence). The V end lost 4 bases, the J end lost 2 bases, and 14 bases lay between the germline ends. The CDR3 DNA is TGTGCCAGCAGCTCCTCCGGGACAACTAACACTGAAGCTTTCTTT. Translating gives CASSSSGTTNTEAFF.

The V call is TRBV19, the J call TRBJ2-6; D possibly corresponds to TRBD1 (6 bases). From germline, CDR1 is LNHDA and CDR2 SQIVND (reference sequence). This CDR3 spans 15 amino acids. Trimming pared 8 bases from V and 0 bases from J, leaving 11 bases between. The CDR3 here is CASRDTHSGANVLTF. The CDR3 nucleotides read TGTGCCAGTCGGGACACCCACTCTGGGGCCAACGTCCTGACTTTC.

The chain uses TRBV2 and TRBJ2-1; TRBD2 matches at 11 bases. CDR1 SNHLY and CDR2 FYNNEI come from the germline V gene. The V segment lost 10 bases and the J segment 7 bases; nucleotides outside the gene matches: 12. The CDR3 has 15 amino acids. The CDR3 loop is CATTKSSGGKNEQFF. CDR3 nucleotides: TGTGCCACCACTAAATCTAGCGGGGGGAAGAATGAGCAGTTCTTC.

The chain carries TRBV6-6 and TRBJ1-1, with D hard to call. V lost 4 bases, J lost 1 base, and 7 bases lay in between. This CDR3 comprises 13 residues. Germline-derived CDR1 and CDR2 are MNHNY and SVGAGI (reference sequence). The CDR3 region has the DNA TGTGCCAGCAGTTCGCAAGGGAACACTGAAGCTTTCTTT. Protein: CASSSQGNTEAFF.

The chain uses TRBV7-9 and TRBJ2-5; 7 bases are shared with TRBD2. The CDR3 loop spans 16 amino acids. J was trimmed by 3 bases and V by 5 bases; bases with no gene match: 12. The germline gives CDR1 SEHNR, CDR2 FQNEAQ (reference sequence). DNA of the CDR3: TGTGCCAGCAGCCCTCCCCTCGGGGGGAATAAAGAGACCCAGTACTTC. Protein sequence: CASSPPLGGNKETQYF.

The rearrangement joins TRBV9 to TRBJ2-1; D unresolved. The CDR3 runs to 15 residues. The V gene's germline CDR1 is SGDLS and CDR2 YYNGEE. V gave up 3 bases and J gave up 0 bases, with 10 bases separating them. The CDR3 protein is CASSANSGSYNEQFF. The CDR3 DNA follows: TGTGCCAGCAGCGCTAACTCAGGCTCCTACAATGAGCAGTTCTTC.

The gene calls are TRBV5-1 and TRBJ1-1, with 7 bases that match TRBD1. This CDR3 is 14 amino acids long. V trimming: 4 bases; J trimming: 0 bases; junction bases outside the gene matches: 3. The germline CDR1 and CDR2 sequences are SGHRS and YFSETQ. CDR3 in amino acids: CASSPTGLNTEAFF. The CDR3 region has the DNA TGCGCCAGCAGCCCGACAGGGTTGAACACTGAAGCTTTCTTT. Combining the CDR3 with reference TRBV5-1 and TRBJ1-1 gives the whole variable domain KAGVTQTPRYLIKTRGQQVTLSCSPISGHRSVSWYQQTPGQGLQFLFEYFSETQRNKGNFPGRFSGRQFSNSRSEMNVSTLELGDSALYLCASSPTGLNTEAFFGQGTRLTVV.

This chain uses TRBV2 with TRBJ1-3, with a tentative D call TRBD1 (6 bases). The germline CDR1 and CDR2 sequences are SNHLY and FYNNEI. Trimming stripped 4 bases from V and 1 base from J, with 8 bases between. This CDR3 comprises 14 residues. The CDR3 spells CASSAGTSGNTIYF. The DNA of the CDR3 is TGTGCCAGCAGTGCCGGGACATCTGGAAACACCATATATTTT.

The chain carries TRBV6-1 and TRBJ2-2; a weak D match, TRBD1 (5 bases). This CDR3 spans 20 amino acids. Between the trimmed V and J ends, which lost 0 bases and 5 bases, there was a span of 25 bases. The germline V gene encodes CDR1 MNHNS and CDR2 SASEGT. The CDR3 loop reads CASSEAHGVGAAPVTGELFF. CDR3 in DNA: TGTGCCAGCAGTGAAGCGCATGGGGTTGGGGCGGCACCTGTTACCGGGGAGCTGTTTTTT.

This chain connects TRBV6-1 to TRBJ1-4; D not resolved. In germline, CDR1 is MNHNS, CDR2 SASEGT. This CDR3 is built from 15 residues. The V gene lost 2 bases and the J gene lost 0 bases, with 7 bases spanning the gap. CDR3 bases: TGTGCCAGCAGTGAAATCTGGCCAACTAATGAAAAACTGTTTTTT. Translating it yields CASSEIWPTNEKLFF.

V usage is TRBV6-6 and J usage is TRBJ2-7, with D perhaps matching TRBD1 or TRBD2 (5 bases each). The V end was cut by 5 bases, the J end by 0 bases, with 14 bases between. The CDR3 runs 15 residues. Germline assignment: CDR1 MNHNY and CDR2 SVGAGI (reference sequence). The CDR3: CASSRGAGLSYEQYF. Written as DNA, the CDR3 is TGTGCCAGCAGTCGGGGCGCAGGCCTCTCCTACGAGCAGTACTTC.

This chain connects TRBV6-1 to TRBJ1-2, with TRBD1 identical over 7 bases. Germline V gene lookup returns CDR1 MNHNS and CDR2 SASEGT. The CDR3 has 12 residues. Losses at the gene ends were 9 bases for V and 8 bases for J; bases not matched to a gene: 9. The CDR3 reads CASRRQGVGYTF. Here the CDR3 DNA reads TGTGCCAGTAGGAGACAGGGTGTAGGCTACACCTTC.

The CDR3 reads CASSPVPDRITEAFF. The CDR3 DNA is TGTGCCAGCAGCCCAGTACCCGACAGAATCACTGAAGCTTTCTTT. The J gene is TRBJ1-1, the V gene TRBV7-6; a weak D match, TRBD1 (5 bases). The V gene's germline CDR1 is SGHVS and CDR2 FNYEAQ. The ends were cut back, 5 bases at V and 4 bases at J, with 17 bases in the middle. This CDR3 spans 15 amino acids.

This clone was detected a few times. The gene calls are TRBV5-4 and TRBJ2-7; D is undetermined. V was trimmed by 4 bases and J by 5 bases, leaving 10 bases between them. Looked up from germline, CDR1 is SGHNT and CDR2 is YYREEE (reference sequence). This CDR3 has 12 residues. The CDR3 DNA reads TGTGCCAGCAGCGGGGTAAAGGACGAGCAGTACTTC. Translating gives CASSGVKDEQYF.

The rearrangement links TRBV6-5 to TRBJ1-5, with TRBD1 matching over 8 bases. Germline assignment: CDR1 MNHEY and CDR2 SVGAGI. This CDR3 region has 15 residues. Trimming at V came to 2 bases and at J to 4 bases, leaving 4 bases not matched to a gene. The CDR3 DNA is TGTGCCAGCAGTTACCCAGGGGGCGAAAATCAGCCCCAGCATTTT. Its translation is CASSYPGGENQPQHF.

The V call is TRBV29-1, the J call TRBJ2-7; 12 bases align to TRBD1. V shed 4 bases and J 0 bases; nucleotides not matched to a gene: 7. Germline-derived CDR1 and CDR2 are SQVTM and ANQGSEA. The CDR3 is 16 amino acids. CDR3 in DNA: TGCAGCGTTGGTGGGACAGGGGGCCAGAGCTCCTACGAGCAGTACTTC. Translated, it gives CSVGGTGGQSSYEQYF.

The chain carries TRBV30 and TRBJ2-7; TRBD1 is a possible D gene (5 bases). The V end lost 4 bases, the J end lost 9 bases, and 19 bases lay between the germline ends. Per germline, CDR1 GTSNPN and CDR2 SVGIG (reference sequence). The CDR3 length is 13 residues. Here the CDR3 reads CAWTRPGARWQYF. The CDR3 DNA reads as TGTGCCTGGACGAGGCCTGGGGCTCGCTGGCAGTACTTC.

V usage is TRBV30 and J usage is TRBJ1-2; 7 nucleotides match TRBD1. Germline assignment: CDR1 GTSNPN and CDR2 SVGIG (reference sequence). Trimming removed 3 bases from V and 2 bases from J; junction bases left unmatched: 3. The CDR3 spans 13 residues. The CDR3 coding sequence is TGTGCCTGGAGGCCGGGACAGAACTATGGCTACACCTTC. Protein sequence: CAWRPGQNYGYTF.

The chain carries TRBV6-1 and TRBJ1-2; no definite D call. The CDR3 is 11 residues long. Germline loops: CDR1 MNHNS, CDR2 SASEGT. With 10 bases removed from V and 3 bases from J, the gap between germline ends came to 9 bases. This CDR3 reads CATKLHYGYTF. The CDR3 bases are TGTGCCACCAAGCTCCACTATGGCTACACCTTC.

The J gene is TRBJ1-6, the V gene TRBV9; D might be TRBD1 (6 bases). The ends were cut back, 7 bases at V and 9 bases at J, with 11 bases in the middle. CDR1 and CDR2 from the germline V gene are SGDLS and YYNGEE. The CDR3 extends over 12 amino acids. DNA for the CDR3: TGTGCCAGCGGGGGGGGGCCTTCACCCCTCCACTTT. Its translation: CASGGGPSPLHF.

CDR3 region: CASSPGMNTEAFF. The CDR3, as DNA: TGTGCCAGCTCACCTGGAATGAACACTGAAGCTTTCTTT. The chain recombines TRBV18 with TRBJ1-1; the D is unclear. Trimming cost V 3 bases and J 0 bases, with 5 bases left between them. CDR1 and CDR2 from the germline V gene are KGHSH and LQKENI. The CDR3 is made up of 13 amino acids.

The chain carries TRBV15 and TRBJ2-3; 9 bases align to TRBD2. J lost 2 bases, V lost 5 bases, and 8 bases had no gene match. The CDR3 sequence is 16 residues long. Germline V gene data show CDR1 as LNHNV and CDR2 as YYDKDF (reference sequence). The CDR3, as DNA: TGTGCCACCAGCGGGCGGCTAGCGGGGAACACAGATACGCAGTATTTT. As protein: CATSGRLAGNTDTQYF.

The chain combines TRBV5-4 with TRBJ2-2; the match to TRBD2 covers 8 bases. V gave up 5 bases and J gave up 2 bases; unmatched junction bases: 8. Germline V gene sequence: CDR1 SGHNT, CDR2 YYREEE (reference sequence). This CDR3 spans 16 amino acids. CDR3 DNA: TGTGCCAGCAGTTACCCGCGGGGGGCTAACACCGGGGAGCTGTTTTTT. It specifies CASSYPRGANTGELFF.

The chain carries TRBV18 and TRBJ2-2; unclear D gene. The V gene's germline CDR1 is KGHSH and CDR2 LQKENI. Trimming took off 5 bases at V and 0 bases at J, with 1 base between the two ends. The CDR3 runs 12 residues. CDR3 sequence: CASSSNTGELFF. The CDR3 nucleotides read TGTGCCAGCTCATCGAACACCGGGGAGCTGTTTTTT.